This T cell receptor beta chain was recorded in a study of T cells in Graves' hyperthyroidism and ophthalmopathy. Study details: Upon initial diagnosis and before any treatment, peripheral blood was collected.

PBMCs were derived from under 13 ml fresh peripheral blood. As regards this clonotype: The antigen is undetermined.

Study conclusions and caveats: Blood also showed most of the thyroid clonotypes that were expanded above 0.001. Ophthalmopathy was told apart from stable hyperthyroidism by a 13 V-J model.

What was amplified from RNA transcripts were TCR beta CDR3 regions. When the TCR CDR3 underwent first-round RT-PCR, the HTBI primer set was used. TCRdb re-analysed the multiplex PCR reads in MiXCR, keeping a single row per CDR3 protein. The sample carries about 300,000 distinct CDR3 sequences, 10% to 15% recorded once. Sequenced sample: blood. The source is a woman aged 25 to 45 with Graves' hyperthyroidism that later progressed to Graves' ophthalmopathy.

CDR3 DNA sequence: TGTGCCAGCAGTCGGTTCTTACCGGGCGGCTCTGGGGCCAACGTCCTGACTTTC. It specifies CASSRFLPGGSGANVLTF. The chain combines TRBV6-2 or TRBV6-3 with TRBJ2-6; no clear D. CDR3 length equals 18 residues. From germline, CDR1 is MNHEY and CDR2 SVGEGT. Trimming took 5 bases from V and 0 from J, leaving 17 bases between them.